This section outlines one TCR beta chain sequence together with its context. Libraries were prepared by immunoSEQ multiplex PCR; TCRdb keeps only in-frame clonotypes and omits some of them. The sample consists of 430,000 or so clones, about 90% of them appearing once. This entry comes from a study of blood T cell repertoires in COVID-19. Germline assignment: CDR1 KGHSH and CDR2 LQKENI. This CDR3 has 14 residues. Deletions cut 3 bases from V and 5 bases from J, with 12 bases between. The chain has TRBV18 and TRBJ2-3; TRBD2 might be the D (5 bases). This sequence originates from a man in his late teens or twenties with COVID-19, enrolled during active disease. The sequenced sample consisted of peripheral blood. Here the CDR3 DNA reads TGTGCCAGCTCACCCGGGATCGGCGGAGATACGCAGTATTTT. Protein product: CASSPGIGGDTQYF.